Each of the 5 T cell receptor beta chains below was sequenced from the same sample in a study of T cells in Graves' hyperthyroidism and ophthalmopathy. RNA transcripts gave rise to amplified TCR beta CDR3 regions. The study used the HTBI primer set for a first-round RT-PCR of the TCR CDR3. TCRdb reanalysed the multiplex PCR reads using MiXCR and keeps one entry per CDR3 protein. The top ten clones hold 8.9% of a sample with about 840,000 distinct CDR3 sequences, roughly 40% of them seen once. The sample consisted of blood. The receptors stem from a man aged 18 to 35 with Graves' hyperthyroidism.

This clonotype was seen a handful of times. V is TRBV28 and J is TRBJ1-5; 7 bases align to TRBD1. Germline assignment: CDR1 MDHEN and CDR2 SYDVKM. The V segment lost 8 bases and the J segment 4 bases; nucleotides outside the gene matches: 11. The CDR3 is 15 amino acids. CDR3 sequence (DNA): TGTGCCAGCTACGCTCGGGACAGTCTTAATCAGCCCCAGCATTTT. As protein: CASYARDSLNQPQHF.

Only a few counts were recorded for this clonotype. The V call is TRBV5-8, the J call TRBJ2-7, with D perhaps TRBD2 (6 bases). The ends were cut back, 7 bases at V and 0 bases at J, with 20 bases in the middle. Germline V gene lookup returns CDR1 SGHTS and CDR2 YDEGEE. The CDR3 contains 16 residues. In DNA form, the CDR3 reads TGTGCCAGCTCCGGCCTCGGAGGGACGAGCTCCTACGAGCAGTACTTC. Translating it yields CASSGLGGTSSYEQYF.

This clonotype has at least ten counts. The chain is built from TRBV7-9 and TRBJ1-3; TRBD1 is a possible D gene (5 bases). From germline, CDR1 is SEHNR and CDR2 FQNEAQ (reference sequence). Trimming pared 0 bases from V and 9 bases from J, leaving 6 bases between. The CDR3 extends over 12 amino acids. The DNA of the CDR3 is TGTGCCAGCAGCTTAGCTGGGGGCACCATATATTTT. This gives the protein CASSLAGGTIYF.

This clonotype was seen repeatedly, ten times or more. The gene calls are TRBV29-1 and TRBJ1-5; D unclear. V lost 3 bases and J 4 bases, leaving 10 bases between the germline ends. Germline values: CDR1 SQVTM, CDR2 ANQGSEA. CDR3 length: 13 amino acids. The CDR3 loop reads CSVDLQLNQPQHF. CDR3 DNA: TGCAGCGTTGACCTGCAGCTAAATCAGCCCCAGCATTTT.

A note on this clonotype: It may be a read error: a sequence one base away is much more abundant. This chain uses TRBV19 with TRBJ2-5; D remains ambiguous. The CDR3 consists of 14 residues. CDR1 is LNHDA, CDR2 SQIVND, per germline (reference sequence). The CDR3 reads CASSTVGNQETQCF. CDR3 bases: TGTGCCAGTAGCACTGTGGGGAACCAAGAGACCCAGTGCTTC.